This T cell receptor (beta chain) was captured in a study of blood T cell repertoires in COVID-19. Study-wide background: Collection of acute and convalescent COVID-19 samples took place in the United States, Italy and Spain. PBMCs, B-cell-depleted T cells, or T cells were the source of the cDNA or gDNA that made up the material.

In the original workflow: Cell counts per sample came from amplifying reference gene primers. The method was immunoSEQ multiplex PCR; TCRdb's version includes in-frame clones alone and lacks a portion of them. That table furnishes V, J and clone size, whereas the DNA furnished D and trimming. The sample gives roughly 280,000 clones, roughly 86% of which show up once; about 8.6% is in the top ten. This sequence originates from a man aged 35 to 55 with active or convalescent COVID-19. The sequenced sample consisted of peripheral blood.

CDR3: CASSPAGLRYEQYF. The CDR3 DNA is TGTGCCAGCAGTCCCGCGGGACTCCGATACGAGCAGTACTTC. This rearrangement joins TRBV27 to TRBJ2-7, with D perhaps TRBD2 (6 bases). Germline V CDR1 and CDR2: MNHEY, SMNVEV (reference sequence). The V and J ends lost 5 bases and 4 bases respectively, with 15 bases between them. CDR3 length: 14 amino acids.